Following are 29 T cell receptor beta chains from one sample sequenced in a study of shared clonotypes between healthy human individuals (dated by TCRdb to 2018 to 2020). Library preparation used the immunoSEQ multiplex PCR assay. This immuneACCESS table, as held by TCRdb, lists in-frame sequences with V and J called but not all clones. Of the missing ones, under half trace to an unresolved V gene in checked studies; the others have no known cause. Across this sample there are 1.6 million or so clones, with approximately 98.5% seen only once. The top ten clones comprise about 0.35% of the sample. The source material was naive CD4+ T cells sorted from blood. Interpreted using the paper, the cell subset or site label stands for: CD45RA+ positively selected. Every receptor here comes from a man younger than 40 in good health.

The chain recombines TRBV6-5 with TRBJ2-7, with TRBD2 matching over 9 bases. V shed 0 bases, J shed 3 bases, and the junction held 6 bases outside the gene matches. This CDR3 contains 16 residues. Looked up from germline, CDR1 is MNHEY and CDR2 is SVGAGI. CDR3 in amino acids: CASSYSSLAGNYEQYF. The CDR3, as DNA: TGTGCCAGCAGTTACTCGAGTCTAGCGGGAAACTACGAGCAGTACTTC.

The rearrangement uses TRBV5-1 and TRBJ2-5; 10 nucleotides line up with TRBD2. Germline lookup yields CDR1 SGHRS and CDR2 YFSETQ. This CDR3 is 14 amino acids long. The trim removed 4 bases at V and 5 bases at J, leaving 5 bases unmatched. The chain's CDR3 is CASSGTSAWETQYF. The CDR3 DNA is TGCGCCAGCAGCGGGACTAGCGCGTGGGAGACCCAGTACTTC. Filled out from reference TRBV5-1 and TRBJ2-5, the complete variable domain reads KAGVTQTPRYLIKTRGQQVTLSCSPISGHRSVSWYQQTPGQGLQFLFEYFSETQRNKGNFPGRFSGRQFSNSRSEMNVSTLELGDSALYLCASSGTSAWETQYFGPGTRLLVL.

V gene TRBV4-1 combines with J gene TRBJ2-3, with 10 bases fitting TRBD2. The CDR3 consists of 19 residues. Germline V lookup: CDR1 MGHRA, CDR2 YSYEKL. The ends lost 0 bases at V and 2 bases at J; junction bases unmatched: 11. The CDR3 region is CASSQDALAGVGHTDTQYF. CDR3 DNA sequence: TGCGCCAGCAGCCAAGATGCCCTAGCGGGAGTTGGCCACACAGATACGCAGTATTTT.

The genes are TRBV5-4 and TRBJ2-3; D not resolved. The germline V and J ends were trimmed by 7 bases and 6 bases, with 21 bases remaining between them. CDR3 length: 15 residues. CDR1 is SGHNT, CDR2 YYREEE, per germline (reference sequence). CDR3 coding DNA: TGTGCCAGCTCCGATGGGAAGGGTGTCCAGGATACGCAGTATTTT. Translating gives CASSDGKGVQDTQYF.

The chain has TRBV7-2 and TRBJ2-1; 12 bases are a match to TRBD1. Germline-derived CDR1 and CDR2 are SGHTA and FQGNSA. The J segment lost 8 bases and the V segment lost 4 bases, leaving 6 bases of the junction unmatched. The CDR3 covers 15 residues. CDR3 sequence (DNA): TGTGCCAGCAGCTATGGGACAGGGGGCGGTTATGAGCAGTTCTTC. Its protein is CASSYGTGGGYEQFF.

This sequence joins TRBV7-8 and TRBJ2-1; unclear D gene. Per germline, CDR1 SGHVS and CDR2 FQNEAQ. V was trimmed by 2 bases and J by 5 bases, leaving 13 bases between them. This CDR3 is 15 amino acids long. The CDR3 reads CASSLLPVIDNEQFF. The CDR3 nucleotides read TGTGCCAGCAGCTTACTCCCCGTTATTGACAATGAGCAGTTCTTC.

V is TRBV5-4 and J is TRBJ2-6; perhaps TRBD1 as D (6 bases). Per the germline V gene, CDR1 is SGHNT and CDR2 is YYREEE (reference sequence). V lost 4 bases and J 2 bases, leaving 10 bases between the germline ends. This CDR3 is built from 15 residues. The CDR3 region is CASSLRTAGANVLTF. CDR3 bases: TGTGCCAGCAGCCTTAGGACAGCTGGGGCCAACGTCCTGACTTTC.

V gene TRBV28 combines with J gene TRBJ2-7; possibly TRBD2 for D (5 bases). The CDR3 runs to 13 residues. V was trimmed by 4 bases and J by 2 bases, leaving 9 bases between them. Germline V gene data show CDR1 as MDHEN and CDR2 as SYDVKM. The DNA of the CDR3 is TGTGCCAGCAGTTGGGTCGGGACCTACGAGCAGTACTTC. It codes for CASSWVGTYEQYF.

The J gene is TRBJ1-4, the V gene TRBV7-9, with D perhaps TRBD1 (5 bases). Trimming removed 4 bases from V and 7 bases from J, with 16 bases in between. Germline CDR1 is SEHNR and CDR2 is FQNEAQ (reference sequence). The CDR3 spans 15 residues. This CDR3 reads CASSSPQGSSEKLFF. The CDR3 region has the DNA TGTGCCAGCAGCTCGCCGCAGGGTTCTAGTGAAAAACTGTTTTTT.

The V gene is TRBV10-3, the J gene TRBJ1-4; 7 bases fit TRBD1. Looked up from germline, CDR1 is ENHRY and CDR2 is SYGVKD. The CDR3 has 18 residues. The V and J ends lost 0 bases and 0 bases, in that order; junction bases with no gene match: 7. This CDR3 reads CAISESSRGPATNEKLFF. The CDR3 nucleotides read TGTGCCATCAGTGAGTCTTCGAGGGGGCCCGCAACTAATGAAAAACTGTTTTTT.

Only one count was recorded for this clone. The rearrangement joins TRBV21-1 to TRBJ2-7. TRBV21-1 is marked as a pseudogene. The CDR3 runs to 16 residues. The CDR3 sequence: CASSKVDGTASYEQYF. The CDR3 region has the DNA TGTGCCAGCAGCAAAGTGGACGGGACGGCCTCCTACGAGCAGTACTTC.

Points on this clone: Other DNA sequences within the sample encode an identical CDR3. The chain recombines TRBV5-1 with TRBJ2-2; 11 bases line up with TRBD2. This CDR3 has 16 residues. V trimming: 5 bases; J trimming: 1 base; junction bases outside the gene matches: 4. Germline CDR1 is SGHRS and CDR2 is YFSETQ. The CDR3 spells CASSSGTSGNTGELFF. The CDR3 coding sequence is TGCGCCAGCAGTTCGGGGACTAGCGGGAACACCGGGGAGCTGTTTTTT.

The table lists this clone with a few counts. This sequence joins TRBV25-1 and TRBJ2-7; TRBD2 might be the D (6 bases). Between the trimmed V and J ends, which lost 6 bases and 2 bases, there was a span of 11 bases. Germline V CDR1 and CDR2: MGHDK, SYGVNS. The CDR3 is made up of 13 amino acids. In nucleotides, the CDR3 is TGTGCCAGCAGAAGGGAGGTTCCCTACGAGCAGTACTTC. Residues: CASRREVPYEQYF.

The DNA of the CDR3 is TGTGCCAGCAGCTTGGAACCGGGACTACAAGACAATGAGCAGTTCTTC. It encodes CASSLEPGLQDNEQFF. The chain is built from TRBV7-3 and TRBJ2-1, with 7 bases that match TRBD2. With 3 bases clipped from V and 5 bases from J, the junction kept 10 bases outside the gene matches. The germline V gene encodes CDR1 SGHTA and CDR2 FQGTGA. The CDR3 is 16 residues long.

To note about this clone: This CDR3 is also generated by other DNA sequences in the sample. The J gene is TRBJ2-3, the V gene TRBV5-1; 7 bases align to TRBD1. CDR1 and CDR2 (germline): SGHRS, YFSETQ. This CDR3 is 14 amino acids long. Trimming removed 0 bases from V and 5 bases from J; junction bases left unmatched: 3. CDR3 nucleotides: TGCGCCAGCAGCTTGGGTACAGGGGAAGATACGCAGTATTTT. Encoded protein: CASSLGTGEDTQYF.

The chain recombines TRBV5-8 with TRBJ2-7; the match to TRBD2 covers 8 bases. CDR3 length equals 15 residues. CDR1 and CDR2 (germline): SGHTS, YDEGEE. V lost 3 bases, J lost 2 bases, and 7 bases stayed unmatched. CDR3 region: CASSYPTGGPYEQYF. The CDR3 nucleotides are TGTGCCAGCAGCTACCCTACGGGAGGGCCCTACGAGCAGTACTTC.

The chain joins TRBV7-9 to TRBJ2-3, with TRBD1 identical over 10 bases. There are 16 residues in the CDR3. V lost 5 bases and J lost 5; bases outside the gene matches: 10. CDR1 and CDR2 from the germline V gene are SEHNR and FQNEAQ (reference sequence). CDR3 loop: CASSGWDRGGQDTQYF. CDR3 DNA: TGTGCCAGCAGCGGTTGGGACAGGGGAGGTCAAGATACGCAGTATTTT.

Concerning this clone itself: This sample also contains other DNA sequences that code for the same CDR3. V is TRBV5-1 and J is TRBJ1-1; D is unclear. V lost 4 bases and J 0 bases, leaving 7 bases between the germline ends. The CDR3 is 13 amino acids. CDR1 and CDR2 from the germline V gene are SGHRS and YFSETQ. The CDR3 sequence: CASSPDLNTEAFF. The CDR3 DNA reads TGCGCCAGCAGCCCGGATTTGAACACTGAAGCTTTCTTT.

The gene calls are TRBV2 and TRBJ2-1; D might be TRBD2 (6 bases). V was cut by 9 bases and J by 4 bases, with 16 bases left in between. The CDR3 is 14 residues long. Germline loops: CDR1 SNHLY, CDR2 FYNNEI. CDR3 nucleotide sequence: TGTGCCAGTGCGGGACTTCGGAATTACAATGAGCAGTTCTTC. Its protein is CASAGLRNYNEQFF. The whole variable domain, filled in from reference TRBV2 and TRBJ2-1, reads EPEVTQTPSHQVTQMGQEVILRCVPISNHLYFYWYRQILGQKVEFLVSFYNNEISEKSEIFDDQFSVERPDGSNFTLKIRSTKLEDSAMYFCASAGLRNYNEQFFGPGTRLTVL.

The chain carries TRBV14 and TRBJ2-1; D possibly matches TRBD1 or TRBD2 (5 bases each). This CDR3 spans 15 amino acids. The germline gives CDR1 SGHDN, CDR2 FVKESK. V was cut by 4 bases and J by 5 bases, with 15 bases left in between. CDR3 DNA sequence: TGTGCCAGCAGCCTCCTTGGGGGACCACACAATGAGCAGTTCTTC. This encodes CASSLLGGPHNEQFF.

V usage is TRBV7-3 and J usage is TRBJ2-7; 10 bases fit TRBD1. The V segment lost 6 bases and the J segment 2 bases; nucleotides outside the gene matches: 7. In germline, CDR1 is SGHTA, CDR2 FQGTGA. This CDR3 region has 15 residues. This CDR3 is CASRPRDRGTYEQYF. CDR3 nucleotide sequence: TGTGCCAGCAGACCCCGGGACAGGGGAACCTACGAGCAGTACTTC.

The chain has TRBV7-2 and TRBJ1-4, with 7 bases that match TRBD1. The CDR3 is 18 amino acids. J was trimmed by 8 bases and V by 4 bases; bases with no gene match: 19. Looked up from germline, CDR1 is SGHTA and CDR2 is FQGNSA. CDR3 nucleotide sequence: TGTGCCAGCAGCTACACGTCGAACGAGGGGGCGAGTGGGGAAAAACTGTTTTTT. Encoded protein: CASSYTSNEGASGEKLFF.

The V gene is TRBV5-1, the J gene TRBJ2-3; D remains ambiguous. This CDR3 is 14 amino acids long. V lost 8 bases, J lost 2 bases, and 15 bases lay in between. Germline CDR1 SGHRS, CDR2 YFSETQ. CDR3 DNA: TGCGCCAGTACGACGGCCGGGCTCACAGATACGCAGTATTTT. Residues: CASTTAGLTDTQYF.

The chain links TRBV4-2 to TRBJ2-4; D is possibly TRBD1 or TRBD2 (5 bases each). Germline V lookup: CDR1 LGHNA, CDR2 YNFKEQ. The CDR3 is 14 amino acids. Trimming stripped 4 bases from V and 6 bases from J, with 13 bases between. CDR3 residues: CASSREGTINIQYF. CDR3 coding DNA: TGTGCCAGCAGCCGGGAAGGGACCATAAACATTCAGTACTTC.

The chain uses TRBV6-4 and TRBJ1-1, with 7 bases identical to TRBD1. Germline V gene lookup returns CDR1 MRHNA and CDR2 SNTAGT. The CDR3 covers 15 residues. J lost 0 bases, V lost 6 bases, and 7 bases had no gene match. Written as DNA, the CDR3 is TGTGCCAGCAGCCCAGACAGGGCAGTGAACACTGAAGCTTTCTTT. As protein: CASSPDRAVNTEAFF.

The chain joins TRBV15 to TRBJ2-5; D unresolved. The CDR3 totals 14 residues. Germline assignment: CDR1 LNHNV and CDR2 YYDKDF (reference sequence). Trimming stripped 0 bases from V and 2 bases from J, with 7 bases between. The CDR3 is CATSRDNGQETQYF. DNA for the CDR3: TGTGCCACCAGCAGAGATAACGGGCAAGAGACCCAGTACTTC.

Remarks on this clone: The sample contains more than one DNA sequence encoding this CDR3. The chain combines TRBV20-1 with TRBJ2-5; D unclear. From germline, CDR1 is DFQATT and CDR2 SNEGSKA (reference sequence). The CDR3 is made up of 9 amino acids. V shed 5 bases and J shed 4 bases, with 2 bases lying between them. The CDR3 region is CSAPETQYF. Written as DNA, the CDR3 is TGCAGTGCTCCAGAGACCCAGTACTTC.

The chain joins TRBV6-5 to TRBJ1-3, with 8 bases lining up with TRBD1. The CDR3 has 15 residues. Germline assignment: CDR1 MNHEY and CDR2 SVGAGI. Unmatched junction bases numbered 6, after V lost 5 bases and J lost 3 bases. DNA for the CDR3: TGTGCCAGCAGTCGGACAGGGAATAGTGGAAACACCATATATTTT. Translated: CASSRTGNSGNTIYF.

The chain carries TRBV5-6 and TRBJ2-7; 11 bases line up with TRBD1. The V gene's germline CDR1 is SGHDT and CDR2 YYEEEE. J gave up 6 bases and V 3 bases, and 5 bases lay outside the gene matches. This CDR3 has 14 amino acids. CDR3 sequence: CASSSPGTGGEQYF. The CDR3 bases are TGTGCCAGCAGCTCCCCCGGGACAGGGGGCGAGCAGTACTTC.